The T cell receptor beta chain under discussion was sequenced for a study of T-cell reconstitution after alpha-beta-depleted transplantation in children. Broader study findings: Reports say that about two months after transplant, the alpha-beta T cells came out of several hundred graft clones that had expanded. At day 60, the high TCRbeta diversity found in some patients originated from recipient T cells and thymic progenitors that had survived.

During its preparation, the TCRbeta library received unique molecular identifiers. One entry per CDR3 protein results from TCRdb running MiXCR on the PCR reads. Here the sample spans about 830,000 distinct CDR3 sequences, about 15% being singletons. This CDR3 comprises 15 residues. Between the trimmed V and J ends, which lost 6 bases and 0 bases, there was a span of 15 bases. In germline, CDR1 is SGHRS, CDR2 YFSETQ. With respect to this clonotype: What it binds is unknown.

The starting material was PBMCs, mostly from graft donor cells, obtained 360 days after TCRalphabeta/CD19-depleted stem cell transplant. This sequence joins TRBV5-1 and TRBJ1-1, with a weak D call TRBD1 (6 bases). The TCR was taken from a male patient younger than 18 who had a stem cell transplant for acute lymphoblastic leukemia, so the T cells may come from the graft donor. The CDR3 DNA is TGCGCCAGCATGGTCGCAGGGGCAATGAACACTGAAGCTTTCTTT. Protein product: CASMVAGAMNTEAFF. Variable domain in full (rest from reference TRBV5-1 and TRBJ1-1): KAGVTQTPRYLIKTRGQQVTLSCSPISGHRSVSWYQQTPGQGLQFLFEYFSETQRNKGNFPGRFSGRQFSNSRSEMNVSTLELGDSALYLCASMVAGAMNTEAFFGQGTRLTVV.